The rows below give T cell receptor beta chains drawn from one sample of a study of blood T cell repertoires in COVID-19. Profiled with immunoSEQ multiplex PCR; TCRdb holds only in-frame clones, not every one. Here the sample spans 250,000 to 350,000 clones, more than 70% being singletons. The source material was peripheral blood. The receptors stem from a woman aged 30 to 39 who had recovered from COVID-19. Both conserved end residues are part of each CDR3. Each record gives: J gene, V gene, D gene, clone size, CDR3 DNA, CDR3 protein. The D gene is left open where the match is weak. Size is stated for part of the rows, as once, few or many counts, or as a class when the clone is expanded.

>TRBJ2-3|TRBV29-1|TRBD1|NA
TGCAGCGGGAGATCGGGACAGGGTGGCACAGATACGCAGTATTTT
CSGRSGQGGTDTQYF
>TRBJ2-3|TRBV29-1|TRBD2|NA
TGCAGCGTTGAGGGGGGGGGCACAGATACGCAGTATTTT
CSVEGGGTDTQYF
>TRBJ1-4|TRBV2|NA|NA
TGTGCCAGCAGTGAACTGGGCTCAGCTAATGAAAAACTGTTTTTT
CASSELGSANEKLFF
>TRBJ1-4|TRBV27|TRBD1|NA
TGTGCCAGCAGAACTTGGACAGGGCGAAAACTGTTTTTT
CASRTWTGRKLFF
>TRBJ1-2|TRBV5-4|NA|NA
TGTGCCAGCAGCTTGGCAGGTCAAACTAACTATGGCTACACCTTC
CASSLAGQTNYGYTF
>TRBJ1-2|TRBV9|NA|NA
TGTGCCAGCAGCGTAGGCGGCAGGGGATTCAACTATGGCTACACCTTC
CASSVGGRGFNYGYTF
>TRBJ1-2|TRBV28|NA|NA
TGTGCCAGCAGTCCCCAAGGAGCTAACTATGGCTACACCTTC
CASSPQGANYGYTF
>TRBJ2-7|TRBV28|NA|NA
TGTGCCAGCAGTTTCCCTCTTTACGAGCAGTACTTC
CASSFPLYEQYF
>TRBJ1-2|TRBV6-2/TRBV6-3|NA|NA
TGTGCCAGCAGCCGGGGAGACTATGGCTACACCTTC
CASSRGDYGYTF
>TRBJ1-1|TRBV30|TRBD1|NA
TGTGCCTGGAGGCAGGGGGCCCTGAGCACTGAAGCTTTCTTT
CAWRQGALSTEAFF
>TRBJ1-1|TRBV4-3|NA|NA
TGCGCCAGCAGCCGAAGCTCGGGTAGCACTGAAGCTTTCTTT
CASSRSSGSTEAFF
>TRBJ2-1|TRBV9|TRBD2|NA
TGTGCCAGCAGCGGGGAGGGGACCCTTTACAATGAGCAGTTCTTC
CASSGEGTLYNEQFF
>TRBJ2-7|TRBV7-3|TRBD1|many
TGTGCCAGCAGCTTAGTTGGGACAGGGGCCCACGAGCAGTACTTC
CASSLVGTGAHEQYF
>TRBJ2-2|TRBV5-8|NA|NA
TGTGCCAGCAGCTTGTTAGGGGGTCACACCGGGGAGCTGTTTTTT
CASSLLGGHTGELFF
>TRBJ2-5|TRBV19|TRBD2|NA
TGTGCCAGTAGTATAAGACGGGGGGGCGGCGAGACCCAGTACTTC
CASSIRRGGGETQYF
>TRBJ1-1|TRBV6-5|TRBD1|once
TGTGCCAGCAGTTTGCCGGGACAGGGCACTGAAGCTTTCTTT
CASSLPGQGTEAFF
>TRBJ2-7|TRBV15|NA|NA
TGTGCCACCAGCCTTAATCAGGAATCCTACGAGCAGTACTTC
CATSLNQESYEQYF
>TRBJ2-7|TRBV4-2|TRBD1|NA
TGTGCCAGCAGCCGTTCCCCGTCAGGGGGTGAGGAGCAGTACTTC
CASSRSPSGGEEQYF
>TRBJ1-1|TRBV10-3|TRBD1|NA
TGTGCCATCAGTGACATACAGGGGCGGAACACTGAAGCTTTCTTT
CAISDIQGRNTEAFF
>TRBJ2-2|TRBV11-2|TRBD2|NA
TGTGCCAGCAGCTTCGGCGGGGGGTCCGCCGGGGAGCTGTTTTTT
CASSFGGGSAGELFF
>TRBJ1-6|TRBV6-5|NA|NA
TGTGCCAGCACCAGGGGATCTAATTCACCCCTCCACTTT
CASTRGSNSPLHF
>TRBJ1-3|TRBV6-1|NA|NA
TGTGCCAGCAGTGAATTGGGGACTGGGGGCTCTGGAAACACCATATATTTT
CASSELGTGGSGNTIYF
>TRBJ2-5|TRBV4-1|TRBD2|NA
TGCGCCAGCAGCCAAGTTCCGGGGGAGGGGGAGACCCAGTACTTC
CASSQVPGEGETQYF
>TRBJ2-1|TRBV27|NA|NA
TGTGCCAGCAGTAACGGGGGACTTTACAATGAGCAGTTCTTC
CASSNGGLYNEQFF
>TRBJ1-5|TRBV19|TRBD1|NA
TGTGCCAGTAGCTTCGGGACAGGGTGGCATCAGCCCCAGCATTTT
CASSFGTGWHQPQHF
>TRBJ2-1|TRBV27|TRBD2|NA
TGTGCCAGCAGTTTACTAGCGGGGGGAATAAATGAGCAGTTCTTC
CASSLLAGGINEQFF
>TRBJ2-5|TRBV3-1/TRBV3-2|TRBD1|NA
TGTGCCAGCAGCCAATACCGGGACAGGGGAGAGGCCCAGTACTTC
CASSQYRDRGEAQYF
>TRBJ2-1|TRBV5-1|TRBD2|NA
TGCGCCAGCAGCTTAGGGACTAGCAATGAGCAGTTCTTC
CASSLGTSNEQFF
>TRBJ2-1|TRBV14|NA|few
TGTGCCAGCAGCCAAGATTTTGCCCAGCGCAATGAGCAGTTCTTC
CASSQDFAQRNEQFF
>TRBJ2-2|TRBV7-9|TRBD1|NA
TGTGCCAGCAGCCCCGGGACAGGAGACACCGGGGAGCTGTTTTTT
CASSPGTGDTGELFF
>TRBJ1-5|TRBV27|NA|few
TGTGCCAGCAGTCCCTCCCCCCATCAGCCCCAGCATTTT
CASSPSPHQPQHF
>TRBJ2-1|TRBV5-1|TRBD2|NA
TGCGCCAGCAGCCGAACTAAACTAGCGGGGGGACATGAGCAGTTCTTC
CASSRTKLAGGHEQFF
>TRBJ2-1|TRBV24-1|NA|NA
TGTGCCACCAGCGCACAGGGAACCCCCAGCAATGAGCAGTTCTTC
CATSAQGTPSNEQFF
>TRBJ2-7|TRBV6-5|NA|few
TGTGCCACCGGGGCTAGCGCCGACTACGAGCAGTACTTC
CATGASADYEQYF
>TRBJ2-3|TRBV29-1|TRBD1|NA
TGCAGCGTTGAATATAGGACAGGGGCCACAGATACGCAGTATTTT
CSVEYRTGATDTQYF
>TRBJ2-5|TRBV7-2|TRBD2|once
TGTGCCAGCCTACTAGCGGGGGGAGTGGAGACCCAGTACTTC
CASLLAGGVETQYF
>TRBJ1-5|TRBV2|NA|NA
TGTGCCAGCAGTGTTCAGGGATACAATCAGCCCCAGCATTTT
CASSVQGYNQPQHF
>TRBJ1-5|TRBV7-2|TRBD1|NA
TGTGCCAGCAGCCGCTCGGGGACAGGGCTGGGCAATCAGCCCCAGCATTTT
CASSRSGTGLGNQPQHF
>TRBJ2-3|TRBV3-1/TRBV3-2|TRBD2|NA
TGTGCCAGCAGCTACCTAGCGGCTCAAGATACGCAGTATTTT
CASSYLAAQDTQYF
>TRBJ2-5|TRBV5-1|NA|NA
TGCGCCAGCGCGCGAACGCGTCAAGAGACCCAGTACTTC
CASARTRQETQYF
>TRBJ1-2|TRBV7-8|NA|NA
TGTGCCAGCAGCTTACTCCCTGGGGCAGGGAACTATGGCTACACCTTC
CASSLLPGAGNYGYTF
>TRBJ2-7|TRBV6-2/TRBV6-3|TRBD2|NA
TGTGCCAGCAGTCAGAGGCTAGCGGATACCTACGAGCAGTACTTC
CASSQRLADTYEQYF
>TRBJ2-3|TRBV7-9|NA|NA
TGTGCCAGCAGCTTATATGACAAGCGGCGCACAGATACGCAGTATTTT
CASSLYDKRRTDTQYF
>TRBJ1-1|TRBV28|NA|NA
TGTGCCAGCAGCCTGTCCAGGGACACTGAAGCTTTCTTT
CASSLSRDTEAFF
>TRBJ2-5|TRBV2|NA|NA
TGTGCCAGCAGTGAGAGCAGGGCTTCCGTCGAGACCCAGTACTTC
CASSESRASVETQYF
>TRBJ1-3|TRBV5-6|NA|NA
TGTGCCAGCAGCCCAGCAGGGGACGGAAACACCATATATTTT
CASSPAGDGNTIYF
>TRBJ1-1|TRBV28|TRBD1|few
TGTGCCAGCAGCCTGGGACAGGCCACTGAAGCTTTCTTT
CASSLGQATEAFF
>TRBJ2-4|TRBV18|TRBD1|NA
TGTGCCAGCGCTCCGGGACAGGGTACACACATTCAGTACTTC
CASAPGQGTHIQYF
>TRBJ1-1|TRBV4-2|NA|NA
TGTGCCAGCAGCCCCACCTCGGGGAACACTGAAGCTTTCTTT
CASSPTSGNTEAFF
>TRBJ1-3|TRBV28|NA|NA
TGTGCCAGCAGCCCTCCTACCCTCGGACAGATCGCAGGAAACACCATATATTTT
CASSPPTLGQIAGNTIYF
>TRBJ2-7|TRBV10-3|TRBD1|NA
TGTGCCTCAATGAGACAGGGTTCCTACGAGCAGTACTTC
CASMRQGSYEQYF
>TRBJ1-3|TRBV5-1|NA|NA
TGCGCCAGCTCTGACAGCTCTGGAAACACCATATATTTT
CASSDSSGNTIYF
>TRBJ1-1|TRBV11-1|TRBD1|many
TGTGCCAGCAGCTTAGCGGGACAGGGGTCCACTGAAGCTTTCTTT
CASSLAGQGSTEAFF
>TRBJ1-4|TRBV28|TRBD1|once
TGTGCCAGCAGCGTACAGGGGGGCTATGAAAAACTGTTTTTT
CASSVQGGYEKLFF
>TRBJ1-2|TRBV4-2|NA|NA
TGTGCCAGCAGCCAAGAATTGGGGCAGACATATTCGGGTGGCTACACCTTC
CASSQELGQTYSGGYTF
>TRBJ2-7|TRBV12-3/TRBV12-4|TRBD1|once
TGTGCCAGCAGCCAAGCTGACAGGGTCGGGGAGTACTTC
CASSQADRVGEYF
>TRBJ2-7|TRBV2|NA|NA
TGTGCCAGCAGTGTCCCCCAGGGGCCTGGATACGAGCAGTACTTC
CASSVPQGPGYEQYF
>TRBJ2-6|TRBV7-2|NA|once
TGTGCCAGCAGCTCTAGCGTCTCTGGGGCCAACGTCCTGACTTTC
CASSSSVSGANVLTF
>TRBJ2-1|TRBV7-9|TRBD1|NA
TGTGCCAGCAGCAAACAGGGGAACCGGGGTGAGCAGTTCTTC
CASSKQGNRGEQFF
>TRBJ1-2|TRBV19|NA|NA
TGTGCCAGTAGTTTCGCGGGGGAATGGTATGGCTACACCTTC
CASSFAGEWYGYTF